Here is one T cell receptor beta chain with its context. Its antigen is unknown. Gene names and germline sequences refer to the mouse in this case. Read sequence stops 1 residue before the CDR3 end, and the germline J gene provides the missing end. This sample is drawn from a study of tissue T cells after allogeneic stem cell transplantation (dated by TCRdb to between 2021 and 2022). For the study in its entirety: The study profiled TCR beta repertoires across many tissues from research autopsies of patients with and without GVHD, plus mouse models of GVHD. The human arm was conducted as a prospective observational study, and neither blinding nor randomization was performed. What the research found in general, with its limitations: Within patients, how anatomically similar tissues were was a major factor shaping TCR repertoire composition, regardless of disease or transplant status. The study did not establish which tissue TCRs were alloreactive or antigen-specific, and some clones may have been host cells that persisted. Blood and spleen T cells captured only a limited portion of the TCR repertoire detected in tissues, in both patients and mice. Sampling depth was acknowledged as a limitation, and the patient cohort was both small and clinically heterogeneous. Only a few T cell clones appeared in more than one patient, yet motif-based clustering showed tissue-specific repertoire signatures that were shared between patients.

The germline V gene encodes CDR1 SGHSA and CDR2 FRNQAP. Trimming takes 7 bases from V and 0 bases from J, and the germline ends sit 11 bases apart. Measured from the cysteine to the phenylalanine, the CDR3 is 14 residues long. Shown are 39 bases from within the CDR3, in frame from base 1. The library came from the immunoSEQ multiplex PCR assay. Adaptive Biotechnologies performed TCRbeta CDR3 sequencing at survey depth and reported CDR3 sequences, V/J genes, productive frequency, and template counts. TCR beta CDR3 regions were amplified from genomic DNA rather than RNA. Turning to the authors' computational methods: Jensen-Shannon divergence served to quantify pairwise repertoire overlap between tissues, with 0 meaning identical and 1 meaning complete divergence. Tissues were clustered by single-linkage agglomerative hierarchical clustering of pairwise JSD values, and the clustering results were displayed as dendrograms. GLIPH2 was applied to all patient samples using simulation_depth 1000, kmer_min_depth 3, and cdr3_length_cutoff 8, and only groups with more than two unique CDR3s were retained. In a standardized tissue-overlap score, Jaccard GLIPH-group overlap across patients was extrapolated to a standard repertoire size of 1000 clones. To look at how diversity was associated with clinical or experimental variables, linear mixed-effect models were used, with tissue treated as a fixed effect and individual treated as a random effect. TCRdb limited this immuneACCESS table to in-frame rearrangements with V and J called. A share of clones is missing; checked studies link under half to unresolved V genes, and the rest is unexplained. The V and J calls and clone size were taken over from that table, and D and trimming were inferred from the DNA. A total of some 48,000 clones appear in this sample, roughly 73% of them only once. The ten largest clones add up to approximately 0.59% of the sample.

Sequenced input: sorted cells pooled from one or two spleens. The V and J segments used are TRBV16 and TRBJ2-3; matching of 6 bases hints at TRBD1 as the D gene. The sequence was obtained from a pool of C57BL/6 mice in good health. The CDR3 reads CASKEGDSAETLYF. The DNA read from the CDR3 is TGTGCAAGCAAGGAGGGGGATAGTGCAGAAACGCTGTAT.